Each of the 24 T cell receptor beta chains below was sequenced from the same sample in a study of Graves' ophthalmopathy and Graves' hyperthyroidism. From RNA, the CDR3 regions of TCR beta chains were amplified and sequenced. An initial RT-PCR round employing HTBI primers preceded a second-round multiplex PCR. TCRdb re-derived calls from the multiplex PCR reads in MiXCR, one entry per CDR3 protein. The sample has more than 1,000,000 distinct CDR3 sequences, about two fifths seen once. The sample was peripheral blood or thyroid tissue (not recorded which). All receptors come from an adult man with Graves' hyperthyroidism.

The chain uses TRBV2 and TRBJ2-5, with 15 bases fitting TRBD2. Germline CDR1 reads SNHLY; CDR2 reads FYNNEI. J lost 4 bases, V lost 7 bases, and 10 bases had no gene match. The CDR3 is 17 residues long. CDR3 sequence (DNA): TGTGCCAGCACCGGGACTAGCGGGGGGCCCACGACAGAGACCCAGTACTTC. This translates into CASTGTSGGPTTETQYF.

On this clonotype: It is likely a read error, because the conserved phenylalanine at the end of the CDR3 is missing. The DNA is omitted, as the CDR3 cannot be located on it reliably, and the CDR3 follows TCRdb's listing. The chain carries TRBV10-3 and TRBJ2-5; the table's D gene call, TRBD1, was not cross checked with the DNA. The V gene's germline CDR1 is ENHRY and CDR2 SYGVKD. The CDR3 spans 16 residues, counting both ends. The chain's CDR3 is CAISAAGGGASKRPST.

The V gene is TRBV2, the J gene TRBJ1-5; D perhaps matches TRBD1 (5 bases). The length of the CDR3 is 14 residues. CDR1 SNHLY and CDR2 FYNNEI come from the germline V gene. V was shortened by 8 bases and J by 0 bases, with 11 bases between the two germline ends. CDR3 nucleotide sequence: TGTGCCAGCCGTCGGGGGGGTAGCAATCAGCCCCAGCATTTT. Its protein product is CASRRGGSNQPQHF.

This clonotype was observed many times. V usage is TRBV9 and J usage is TRBJ1-1; 8 positions agree with TRBD1. The length of the CDR3 is 16 residues. The germline V gene has CDR1 SGDLS and CDR2 YYNGEE. The junction had 11 bases not matched to a gene; V was cut back by 4 bases and J by 3 bases. CDR3 sequence reads: CASSQETGVGDTEAFF. Here the CDR3 DNA reads TGTGCCAGCAGCCAGGAGACAGGGGTTGGGGACACTGAAGCTTTCTTT.

Comment on this clonotype: The germline gene is not matched at one end of the junction; a read error may be the cause. The chain's CDR3 is CAGSIGTGNTGELFF. CDR3 sequence (DNA): TGTGCCGGCAGCATCGGGACAGGGAACACCGGGGAGCTGTTTTTT. V usage is TRBV7-3 and J usage is TRBJ2-2; 8 nucleotides agree with TRBD1. The CDR3 length is 15 residues. Germline CDR1 SGHTA, CDR2 FQGTGA.

This clonotype was seen more than once but under ten times. This chain connects TRBV12-3 or TRBV12-4 to TRBJ2-6; the D gene is possibly TRBD1 (6 bases). This CDR3 region has 17 residues. Trimming removed 2 bases from V and 1 base from J, with 12 bases in between. CDR3 sequence: CASSLKDSPSGANVLTF. The CDR3 nucleotides read TGTGCCAGCAGTTTAAAGGACAGTCCGTCTGGGGCCAACGTCCTGACTTTC.

This clonotype was recorded many times. The rearrangement uses TRBV7-6 and TRBJ2-2; D call uncertain. The CDR3 covers 15 residues. From germline, CDR1 is SGHVS and CDR2 FNYEAQ. V lost 0 bases to trimming and J lost 7 bases, with 12 bases between them. This CDR3 is CASSLAPRTFGELFF. DNA for the CDR3: TGTGCCAGCAGCTTAGCGCCGAGGACCTTCGGGGAGCTGTTTTTT.

J is TRBJ2-7 and V is TRBV20-1; TRBD2 aligns across 7 bases. Germline assignment: CDR1 DFQATT and CDR2 SNEGSKA (reference sequence). The V and J ends lost 0 bases and 0 bases, in that order; junction bases with no gene match: 5. CDR3 length equals 15 residues. This CDR3 is CSARDHQRGSYEQYF. CDR3 DNA sequence: TGCAGTGCTAGAGATCATCAGCGGGGCTCCTACGAGCAGTACTTC.

V gene TRBV29-1 combines with J gene TRBJ2-3; TRBD1 matches 8 bases. Germline CDR1 and CDR2: SQVTM and ANQGSEA. There are 16 residues in the CDR3. V lost 7 bases to trimming and J lost 8 bases; unmatched junction nucleotides: 20. CDR3 coding DNA: TGCAGCGGTACCGAGGGACAGGCAACCTCCCGAGGTACGCAGTATTTT. Its translation: CSGTEGQATSRGTQYF.

V usage is TRBV20-1 and J usage is TRBJ2-7; D is tentatively TRBD1 or TRBD2 (5 bases each). CDR1 is DFQATT, CDR2 SNEGSKA, per germline (reference sequence). Trimming shortened V by 1 base and J by 2 bases, and 9 bases separated the two germline ends. This CDR3 region has 13 residues. CDR3 sequence (DNA): TGCAGTGCTAGAGGGGGGATCGCCTACGAGCAGTACTTC. It encodes CSARGGIAYEQYF.

The chain carries TRBV12-3 or TRBV12-4 and TRBJ1-2; D is ambiguous. The CDR3 length is 13 residues. CDR3 sequence reads: CAALGRKVNGYTF. CDR3 in DNA: TGTGCGGCGCTGGGTAGGAAAGTAAATGGCTACACCTTC.

The rearrangement uses TRBV12-3 or TRBV12-4 and TRBJ2-2; TRBD1 matches at 8 bases. The CDR3 length is 14 residues. The V segment lost 6 bases and the J segment 4 bases; nucleotides outside the gene matches: 4. The CDR3 sequence is CASRRTGFTGELFF. The CDR3 coding sequence is TGTGCCAGCAGAAGGACAGGGTTCACCGGGGAGCTGTTTTTT.

This rearrangement joins TRBV10-3 to TRBJ2-5, with D tentatively TRBD1 (7 bases). Between the trimmed V and J ends, which lost 4 bases and 9 bases, there was a span of 18 bases. This CDR3 is 14 amino acids long. CDR1 and CDR2 (germline): ENHRY, SYGVKD. As DNA, the CDR3 is TGTGCCATCAGTGTCGACAGGGAGGATCAGCCCCAGTACTTC. Its protein product is CAISVDREDQPQYF.

The chain carries TRBV15 and TRBJ1-5, with 7 bases aligning to TRBD1. The V and J ends lost 3 bases and 0 bases, in that order; junction bases with no gene match: 5. The CDR3 loop spans 16 amino acids. Germline assignment: CDR1 LNHNV and CDR2 YYDKDF (reference sequence). The CDR3 DNA follows: TGTGCCACCAGCAGCTTTACAGGGGATAGCAATCAGCCCCAGCATTTT. Translated: CATSSFTGDSNQPQHF.

As for this clonotype: A much more abundant neighbour one base away suggests this may be a read error. The chain combines TRBV29-1 with TRBJ2-7; possibly TRBD1 for D (6 bases). Germline V gene data show CDR1 as SQVTM and CDR2 as ANQGSEA. V was trimmed by 2 bases and J by 3 bases, leaving 14 bases between them. This CDR3 spans 14 amino acids. CDR3 protein: CSVELRDKIYEQYF. Here the CDR3 DNA reads TGCAGCGTTGAATTACGGGACAAAATCTACGAGCAGTACTTC.

The sample holds many counts of this clonotype. V and J are TRBV7-2 and TRBJ2-5; 9 bases match TRBD2. From germline, CDR1 is SGHTA and CDR2 FQGNSA. This CDR3 contains 12 residues. V gave up 5 bases and J gave up 12 bases; unmatched junction bases: 7. The CDR3 loop is CASSPPSGVKYF. CDR3 DNA sequence: TGTGCCAGCAGCCCGCCTAGCGGGGTAAAGTACTTC.

This clonotype was detected ten times or more. V gene TRBV10-3 combines with J gene TRBJ2-2; the D gene is possibly TRBD1 (5 bases). This CDR3 contains 14 residues. The V end lost 3 bases, the J end lost 4 bases, and 9 bases lay between the germline ends. The germline V gene encodes CDR1 ENHRY and CDR2 SYGVKD. This CDR3 is CAISELGPTGELFF. In DNA, the CDR3 is TGTGCCATCAGTGAATTGGGGCCCACCGGGGAGCTGTTTTTT.

V usage is TRBV20-1 and J usage is TRBJ2-7; possibly TRBD2 for D (7 bases). Trimming pared 5 bases from V and 2 bases from J, leaving 13 bases between. This CDR3 contains 13 residues. The germline CDR1 and CDR2 sequences are DFQATT and SNEGSKA (reference sequence). Here the CDR3 reads CSAQGGAAYEQYF. Written as DNA, the CDR3 is TGCAGTGCTCAAGGGGGGGCAGCCTACGAGCAGTACTTC.

The chain has TRBV20-1 and TRBJ2-7; unclear D gene. Germline CDR1 DFQATT, CDR2 SNEGSKA (reference sequence). The V and J ends lost 7 bases and 0 bases respectively, with 7 bases between them. The length of the CDR3 is 11 residues. The CDR3 loop is CSGRSSYEQYF. CDR3 nucleotides: TGCAGTGGCAGGAGCTCCTACGAGCAGTACTTC.

This clonotype was seen many times. DNA of the CDR3: TGTGCCAGCAGTCCAACGGGTTCACCCCTCCACTTT. It specifies CASSPTGSPLHF. The rearrangement links TRBV6-5 to TRBJ1-6; no firm D call. Deletions cut 5 bases from V and 9 bases from J, with 8 bases between. Germline V gives CDR1 MNHEY, CDR2 SVGAGI. The CDR3 loop spans 12 amino acids.

This clonotype was found many times. J is TRBJ1-6 and V is TRBV12-3 or TRBV12-4; D gene ambiguous. This CDR3 has 12 residues. V shed 4 bases and J shed 9 bases, with 7 bases lying between them. The CDR3 DNA follows: TGTGCCAGCAGTTCGCAGCTTTCACCCCTCCACTTT. Its protein product is CASSSQLSPLHF.

This chain joins TRBV7-9 and TRBJ2-7; tentatively, D is TRBD1 (6 bases). The V gene's germline CDR1 is SEHNR and CDR2 FQNEAQ (reference sequence). V was clipped by 5 bases and J by 3 bases, with 11 bases between them. The CDR3 contains 13 residues. The CDR3 region is CASSVRQDYEQYF. The DNA of the CDR3 is TGTGCCAGCAGCGTCCGACAGGACTACGAGCAGTACTTC.

This chain connects TRBV14 to TRBJ1-2; TRBD1 matches at 9 bases. CDR1 and CDR2 (germline): SGHDN, FVKESK. Trimming cost V 1 base and J 5 bases; bases outside gene matches: 5. CDR3 length equals 15 residues. The CDR3 DNA reads TGTGCCAGCAGCCAAGTCTCCGGGACAGGGTATGGCTACACCTTC. This sequence encodes CASSQVSGTGYGYTF.

This clonotype has ten or more counts. The J gene is TRBJ1-1, the V gene TRBV19, with D possibly matching TRBD1 (6 bases). CDR1 and CDR2 from the germline V gene are LNHDA and SQIVND (reference sequence). Trimming stripped 7 bases from V and 5 bases from J, with 14 bases between. The CDR3 extends over 13 amino acids. The CDR3 here is CASIGRDTTEAFF. The CDR3 DNA sequence: TGTGCCAGTATAGGCCGGGACACGACTGAAGCTTTCTTT.